The clone carrying this T cell receptor (beta chain) came up many times. The antigen remains undetermined. This sample stems from a study of molecular identifiers for immune sequencing clone quantification. In the study overall: Replicates involved a five-way split of RNA from approximately 20,000 or 100,000 naive CD8 cells, with sequencing of four. Whole-study results and caveats: Underestimation of highly expanded clone sizes could arise where identical TCR molecules share a barcode.

The CDR3 contains 16 residues. Trimming took 5 bases from V and 6 from J; bases not matched to a gene: 7. Germline V gene data show CDR1 as SEHNR and CDR2 as FQNEAQ (reference sequence). Previously described methods and listed TCR primers were employed for the bulk TCR libraries. TCRdb used MiXCR to reprocess the PCR reads, holding one entry per CDR3 protein. The table lists hundreds of thousands of distinct CDR3 sequences, 25% of them singletons. Naive CD8 libraries were made from around 20,000 to 1,000,000 sorted cells, and they used 10%, 30% or 50% RNA. The sequenced sample consisted of naive CD8+ T cells from blood, with Jurkat cell RNA spiked in. The sample's subset: FACS-sorted CD8+CD4-CCR7+CD45RA+ naive T cells. V is TRBV7-9 and J is TRBJ2-2; 12 nucleotides agree with TRBD1. This clonotype originated in a human donor in good health. Some libraries in this study had Jurkat cell RNA spiked in. The CDR3 nucleotides are TGTGCCAGCAGCACCGGGACAGGGGGCTACGCCGGGGAGCTGTTTTTT. It codes for CASSTGTGGYAGELFF.